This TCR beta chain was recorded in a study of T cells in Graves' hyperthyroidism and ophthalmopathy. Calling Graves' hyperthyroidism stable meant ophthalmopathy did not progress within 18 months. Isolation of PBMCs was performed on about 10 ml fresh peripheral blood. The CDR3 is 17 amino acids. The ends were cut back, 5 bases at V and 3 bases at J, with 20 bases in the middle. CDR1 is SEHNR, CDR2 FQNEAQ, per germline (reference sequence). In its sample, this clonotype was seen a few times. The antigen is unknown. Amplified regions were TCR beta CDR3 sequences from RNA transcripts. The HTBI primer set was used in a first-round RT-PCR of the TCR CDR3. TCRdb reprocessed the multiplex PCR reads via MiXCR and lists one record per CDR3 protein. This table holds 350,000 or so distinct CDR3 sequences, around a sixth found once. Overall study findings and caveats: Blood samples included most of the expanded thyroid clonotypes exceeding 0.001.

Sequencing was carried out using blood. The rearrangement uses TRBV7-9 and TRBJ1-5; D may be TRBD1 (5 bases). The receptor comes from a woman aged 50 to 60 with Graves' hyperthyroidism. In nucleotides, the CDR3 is TGTGCCAGCAGCGCTAGCGATGACAGAAGAGACAATCAGCCCCAGCATTTT. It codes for CASSASDDRRDNQPQHF.